The rows below give T cell receptor beta chains drawn from one sample of a study of control samples from healthy donors and cancer patients. The assay was immunoSEQ multiplex PCR, and TCRdb's table has in-frame clones only and misses some. The sample records 50,000 to 70,000 clones, 88% being singletons. The sample taken for sequencing was blood. The receptors were gathered from a man aged 45-65 years in good health. Both conserved end residues are part of each CDR3. A D gene is named only where the DNA matches it firmly. Size is omitted from some rows. Given values are once, few, many or a class for expanded clones.

d_gene,abundance,j_gene,v_gene,CDR3aa,CDR3nt
NA,once,TRBJ1-2,TRBV9,CASSVTGALIYGYTF,TGTGCCAGCAGCGTAACGGGGGCGCTTATCTATGGCTACACCTTC
TRBD1,NA,TRBJ1-4,TRBV18,CASSRSRDSGLGTNEKLFF,TGTGCCAGCTCCCGGTCTCGGGACAGTGGACTTGGAACTAATGAAAAACTGTTTTTT
TRBD1,once,TRBJ2-2,TRBV2,CASSGARGRTGELFF,TGTGCCAGCAGTGGGGCCAGGGGGCGGACCGGGGAGCTGTTTTTT
NA,NA,TRBJ1-2,TRBV9,CASSVETGRRDGYTF,TGTGCCAGCAGCGTAGAGACAGGCCGTCGGGATGGCTACACCTTC
NA,NA,TRBJ1-4,TRBV6-1,CASSELWSNEKLFF,TGTGCCAGCAGTGAACTATGGTCTAATGAAAAACTGTTTTTT
TRBD1,once,TRBJ1-4,TRBV6-6,CASSYWGQRNEKLFF,TGTGCCAGCAGTTACTGGGGACAGAGAAATGAAAAACTGTTTTTT
NA,NA,TRBJ2-7,TRBV14,CASSSGSPPYEQYF,TGTGCCAGCAGCTCTGGTTCCCCGCCGTACGAGCAGTACTTC
TRBD1,NA,TRBJ2-2,TRBV4-1,CASSQSADRGNTGELFF,TGCGCCAGCAGCCAAAGTGCGGACAGGGGAAACACCGGGGAGCTGTTTTTT
TRBD1,NA,TRBJ2-7,TRBV15,CATSREWDSETYEQYF,TGTGCCACCAGCAGAGAATGGGACAGTGAAACCTACGAGCAGTACTTC
NA,NA,TRBJ2-7,TRBV3-1/TRBV3-2,CASSQEWAYYEQYF,TGTGCCAGCAGCCAAGAGTGGGCCTACTACGAGCAGTACTTC
NA,NA,TRBJ1-3,TRBV18,CASSPTPTATHSGNTIYF,TGTGCCAGCTCACCGACACCGACTGCAACCCATTCTGGAAACACCATATATTTT
TRBD1,NA,TRBJ2-7,TRBV24-1,CATSDADRELYF,TGTGCCACCAGTGATGCGGACAGGGAGCTCTACTTC
NA,NA,TRBJ1-6,TRBV27,CASSSYNSPLHF,TGTGCCAGCAGTTCGTATAATTCACCCCTCCACTTT
TRBD1,NA,TRBJ1-1,TRBV19,CATRDRQNTEAFF,TGTGCCACTAGGGACAGACAGAACACTGAAGCTTTCTTT